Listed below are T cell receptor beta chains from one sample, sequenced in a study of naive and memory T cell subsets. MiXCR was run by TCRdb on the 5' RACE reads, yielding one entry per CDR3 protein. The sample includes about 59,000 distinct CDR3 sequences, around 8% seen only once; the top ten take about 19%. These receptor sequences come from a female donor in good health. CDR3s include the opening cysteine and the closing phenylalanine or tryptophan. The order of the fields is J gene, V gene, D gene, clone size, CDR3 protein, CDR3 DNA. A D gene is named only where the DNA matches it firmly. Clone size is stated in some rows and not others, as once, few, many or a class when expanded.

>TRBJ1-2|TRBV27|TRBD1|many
CASSLRDRGFYGYTF
TGTGCCAGCAGTTTAAGGGACAGGGGCTTCTATGGCTACACCTTC
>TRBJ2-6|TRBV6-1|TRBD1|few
CASRGRGTGANVLTF
TGTGCCAGCAGAGGCAGGGGGACTGGGGCCAACGTCCTGACTTTC
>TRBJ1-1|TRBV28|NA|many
CASSLPSRPQRLNTEAFF
TGTGCCAGCAGTTTACCATCCCGGCCCCAAAGACTGAACACTGAAGCTTTCTTT
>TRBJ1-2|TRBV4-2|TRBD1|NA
CASSQEQGARDYGYTF
TGTGCCAGCAGCCAGGAACAGGGGGCCCGGGACTATGGCTACACCTTC
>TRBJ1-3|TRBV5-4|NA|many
CASSLKTRGPSGNTIYF
TGTGCCAGCAGCTTGAAGACAAGGGGTCCGTCTGGAAACACCATATATTTT
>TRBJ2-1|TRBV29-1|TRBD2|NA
CSVLAGGHSYNEQFF
TGCAGCGTTCTGGCGGGAGGCCACTCCTACAATGAGCAGTTCTTC
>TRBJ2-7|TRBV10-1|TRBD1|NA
CASSDLTGDGYEQYF
TGCGCCAGCAGTGACTTGACAGGGGATGGGTACGAGCAGTACTTC
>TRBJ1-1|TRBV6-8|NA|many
CASSKVTECHTEAFF
TGTGCCAGCAGTAAGGTTACAGAATGTCACACTGAAGCTTTCTTT
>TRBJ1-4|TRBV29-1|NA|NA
CSVQAYRNEKLFF
TGCAGCGTTCAAGCCTACCGTAATGAAAAACTGTTTTTT
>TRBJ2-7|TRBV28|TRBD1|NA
CASSLYLTGTGSYEQYF
TGTGCCAGCAGTTTATACCTTACCGGGACAGGCTCCTACGAGCAGTACTTC
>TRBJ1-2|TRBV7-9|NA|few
CASSPPVRTEYGYTF
TGTGCCAGCAGCCCCCCCGTTCGGACTGAGTATGGCTACACCTTC
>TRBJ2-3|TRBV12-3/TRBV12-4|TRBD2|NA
CASSLPGLAGGRVETDTQYF
TGTGCCAGCAGTTTACCTGGTCTAGCGGGGGGGCGGGTGGAGACAGATACGCAGTATTTT
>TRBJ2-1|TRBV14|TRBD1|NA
CASSSRGTGGHNEQFF
TGTGCCAGCAGCTCGAGAGGGACAGGGGGGCACAATGAGCAGTTCTTC